This T cell receptor beta chain was identified during a study of cytomegalovirus exposure and HLA in healthy donors. On the study more broadly: There were 350 to 400 genotyped donors. Of these, roughly 84% fell in the genetic ancestry cluster associated with self-reported Caucasian donors. General study points: Under in vitro conditions, a few CMV-associated chains were confirmed as specific for CMV antigens.

Researchers ran the PCR with 60 Vbeta and 13 Jbeta primers. The table came from immunoSEQ multiplex PCR; TCRdb's copy has only in-frame clones and leaves some out. The repertoire holds roughly 190,000 clones, 75% to 90% seen once, with roughly 6.7% in the top ten. Details on this clone: Its antigen is not identified.

The sample consisted of PBMCs. The receptor was isolated from a man aged 35 to 55 in good health and CMV-seropositive.

The DNA of the CDR3 is TGCGCCAGCAGCCTAAGGACTGGCACAGATACGCAGTATTTT. Translation gives CASSLRTGTDTQYF. The chain combines TRBV5-1 with TRBJ2-3; perhaps TRBD2 as D (5 bases). The germline V gene encodes CDR1 SGHRS and CDR2 YFSETQ. V was cut by 4 bases and J by 1 base, with 10 bases left in between. The CDR3 runs to 14 residues.